A selection of T cell receptor beta chains follows, all from one sample in a study of blood T cells in healthy people across ages. Via MiXCR, TCRdb re-called the 5' RACE reads, giving one row per CDR3 protein. Among 1,500,000 or so distinct CDR3 sequences listed, about 45% were seen once. The sequencing sample was made of blood. These receptors originate from a woman between 18 and 29 years old in good health. The conserved cysteine and the conserved F or W are not part of the CDR3 here.

>TRBV6-5|TRBJ2-3
ASSYLAPTDTQY
>TRBV6-2/TRBV6-3|TRBJ2-4
ASYPRGGRANIQY
>TRBV12-3/TRBV12-4|TRBJ2-7
ASSSAGLAEQY
>TRBV11-2|TRBJ2-3
ASSPNIIDTQY
>TRBV19|TRBJ1-4
ASRRQEGHEKLF
>TRBV28|TRBJ1-2
ASSLKDGTGGGYT
>TRBV20-1|TRBJ1-2
SARVGGPGRANYGYT
>TRBV7-8|TRBJ2-1
ASSRWDSNYNEQF
>TRBV6-1|TRBJ2-1
ASTQLTGSGSNEQF
>TRBV7-9|TRBJ2-3
TSSLASTDTQY
>TRBV7-3|.
ASSSLGGGNSYEQY
>TRBV10-3|TRBJ1-5
AISGVGNNQPQH
>TRBV4-3|TRBJ2-3
ASSQDRPATSTDTQY
>TRBV12-5|TRBJ1-5
ASGLVPGRVEIQPQH
>TRBV12-3/TRBV12-4|TRBJ2-1
ASSLEVAGGRRYNEQF
>TRBV27|TRBJ1-1
ASRKGAYSTEAF
>TRBV7-2|TRBJ1-5
ASSTQYRGGGNQPQH
>TRBV12-3/TRBV12-4|.
ASSFQRRGYCEQY
>TRBV4-1|TRBJ2-3
ASNPTAVGASTDTQY
>TRBV24-1|TRBJ2-5
ATSRGGTQQETQY
>TRBV7-2|TRBJ2-3
ASSLGGGGAADTQY
>TRBV18|TRBJ2-3
ASSPTPSSTDTQY
>TRBV5-1|TRBJ1-1
ASSPDKNTEAF
>TRBV20-1|TRBJ1-6
SASRPGTDNSPLH
>TRBV9|TRBJ2-2
ASSVASSANTGELF
>TRBV15|TRBJ2-3
ATSREGDPRVRTDTQY
>TRBV20-1|TRBJ2-7
SARDLSSLAPYEQY
>TRBV6-4|TRBJ1-1
ASSDPPDRGRTEAF
>TRBV6-2/TRBV6-3|TRBJ2-1
ASSYGGAINEQF
>TRBV29-1|TRBJ2-1
SVIRDAYNEQF
>TRBV30|TRBJ2-3
AWSGSGPDTQY
>TRBV9|TRBJ1-1
ASSFQGGTNTEAF
>TRBV7-2|TRBJ2-1
ASRATSGGAYNEQF
>TRBV4-1|TRBJ2-7
ASTQAIGASRIYEQY
>TRBV7-6|TRBJ2-5
ASSLSRNNEQY
>TRBV10-3|.
TISEWGLKQETQY
>TRBV3-1|TRBJ1-2
ASSQNRPLQGYT
>TRBV3-1|TRBJ1-2
ASSQAAGYT
>TRBV5-1|TRBJ2-1
ASSTGTSGGVEQF
>TRBV20-1|TRBJ1-1
SANGDMNTEAF
>TRBV12-3/TRBV12-4|TRBJ2-7
ASSFSSAGGEQY
>TRBV20-1|TRBJ2-1
SAALSGRYNEQF
>TRBV4-1|TRBJ2-7
ASSPGASGHYEQY
>TRBV7-9|TRBJ2-2
ASSLLASHGELF
>TRBV20-1|TRBJ2-4
GGTGGWGKNIQY
>TRBV14|TRBJ2-5
ASSQGASSQETQY
>TRBV25-1|TRBJ2-3
ASSESGHRGTDTQY
>TRBV20-1|TRBJ2-5
SARDMGTGGQY
>TRBV2|TRBJ2-3
ASYGRGDTQY
>TRBV29-1|TRBJ2-1
SRKNGTGDYNEQF
>TRBV18|TRBJ1-1
ASSEGANTEAF
>TRBV6-6|TRBJ1-4
ASKTTIATNEKLF
>TRBV7-2|TRBJ2-3
ASSPRMGRAEY
>TRBV4-3|TRBJ1-2
ASSQDGANYGYT
>TRBV20-1|TRBJ2-2
SADRGHTGELF
>TRBV6-6|TRBJ1-2
ASSYSTGVNYGYT
>TRBV15|TRBJ1-2
ATSRVSYGYT
>TRBV28|TRBJ2-3
ASRRLESTDTQY
>TRBV9|TRBJ2-1
ASSGGLFYNEQF